A selection of T cell receptor beta chains follows, all from one sample in a study of cytomegalovirus exposure and HLA in healthy donors. Here immunoSEQ multiplex PCR was the method, and the copy in TCRdb shows in-frame clones only, minus some. The table lists roughly 180,000 clones, 84% of them singletons. Source material: PBMCs. The receptor source for this set is a man aged 18 to 29 in good health and CMV-seropositive. CDR3s include the opening cysteine and the closing phenylalanine or tryptophan. A D gene is named only where the DNA matches it firmly. Clone size is not always given. Where it is, it says once, few, many or a class for expanded clones.

clone_size: .
j_call: TRBJ2-1
v_call: TRBV27
d_call: .
cdr3_nt: TGTGCCAGCAGTTTATTGGACGGACAGAAGAACAATGAGCAGTTCTTC
cdr3_aa: CASSLLDGQKNNEQFF

clone_size: .
j_call: TRBJ2-1
v_call: TRBV2
d_call: TRBD2
cdr3_nt: TGTGCCAGCGGTAGCGGGAGCCTAAAAGATTACAATGAGCAGTTCTTC
cdr3_aa: CASGSGSLKDYNEQFF

clone_size: .
j_call: TRBJ1-2
v_call: TRBV9
d_call: .
cdr3_nt: TGTGCCAGCAGGGCCCCGGCGGGGCGGCTTAACTATGGCTACACCTTC
cdr3_aa: CASRAPAGRLNYGYTF

clone_size: .
j_call: TRBJ2-5
v_call: TRBV5-1
d_call: TRBD2
cdr3_nt: TGCGCCAGCAGCTTGAGCGGGGCAGGTGGAGAGACCCAGTACTTC
cdr3_aa: CASSLSGAGGETQYF

clone_size: .
j_call: TRBJ1-1
v_call: TRBV6-1
d_call: TRBD1
cdr3_nt: TGTGCCAGCAGTGACATTGGGTACAGGGGGTACACTGAAGCTTTCTTT
cdr3_aa: CASSDIGYRGYTEAFF

clone_size: .
j_call: TRBJ2-7
v_call: TRBV29-1
d_call: TRBD2
cdr3_nt: TGCAGCGTTGAATTCCTAGCGGGAGCCTCCGAGCAGTACTTC
cdr3_aa: CSVEFLAGASEQYF

clone_size: .
j_call: TRBJ1-5
v_call: TRBV28
d_call: TRBD1
cdr3_nt: TGTGCCAGCAGGCGACTGAGCGAGGGGACAGGGGGACAGCCCCAGCATTTT
cdr3_aa: CASRRLSEGTGGQPQHF

clone_size: .
j_call: TRBJ1-2
v_call: TRBV27
d_call: .
cdr3_nt: TGTGCCAGCAGTTTGAGCATCACCTATGGCTACACCTTC
cdr3_aa: CASSLSITYGYTF

clone_size: .
j_call: TRBJ1-1
v_call: TRBV6-6
d_call: TRBD1
cdr3_nt: TGTGCCAGCAGTTCCCGGGACAGGGGGGACACTGAAGCTTTCTTT
cdr3_aa: CASSSRDRGDTEAFF

clone_size: few
j_call: TRBJ2-2
v_call: TRBV18
d_call: .
cdr3_nt: TGTGCCAGCTCACCAATAAAGGACACTGGATTCACCGGGGAGCTGTTTTTT
cdr3_aa: CASSPIKDTGFTGELFF

clone_size: .
j_call: TRBJ2-3
v_call: TRBV29-1
d_call: TRBD2
cdr3_nt: TGCAGCGTTGAAGATCTTAGAGGGAGGGGTGACTCGCGATTT
cdr3_aa: CSVEDLRGRGDSRF

clone_size: few
j_call: TRBJ1-4
v_call: TRBV29-1
d_call: TRBD1
cdr3_nt: TGCAGCGTCCAGACAGGGTCTAATGAAAAACTGTTTTTT
cdr3_aa: CSVQTGSNEKLFF

clone_size: .
j_call: TRBJ1-1
v_call: TRBV28
d_call: TRBD1
cdr3_nt: TGTGCCAGCAGAGCAGAGGGGGCGGTCACTGAAGCTTTCTTT
cdr3_aa: CASRAEGAVTEAFF

clone_size: .
j_call: TRBJ2-6
v_call: TRBV7-2
d_call: .
cdr3_nt: TGTGCCAGCAGCTTAGGTTGGGGGGAGCTTAATCGTGGGGCCAACGTCCTGACTTTC
cdr3_aa: CASSLGWGELNRGANVLTF

clone_size: .
j_call: TRBJ2-7
v_call: TRBV28
d_call: TRBD2
cdr3_nt: TGTGCCAGCAGTCCTCAGCGAGGGCTAGCGGGAGGGTACGAGCAGTACTTC
cdr3_aa: CASSPQRGLAGGYEQYF

clone_size: once
j_call: TRBJ1-3
v_call: TRBV27
d_call: .
cdr3_nt: TGTGCCAGCAGTCCCAGGGCCAGCTCTGGAAACACCATATATTTT
cdr3_aa: CASSPRASSGNTIYF

clone_size: .
j_call: TRBJ1-2
v_call: TRBV6-6
d_call: TRBD1
cdr3_nt: TGTGCCAGCAGTGACCTGGACAGGAGGGATGGCTACACCTTC
cdr3_aa: CASSDLDRRDGYTF

clone_size: .
j_call: TRBJ1-1
v_call: TRBV5-1
d_call: .
cdr3_nt: TGCGCCAGCAGCTTGGGGCCAGACATTGAAGCTTTCTTT
cdr3_aa: CASSLGPDIEAFF